The 10 T cell receptor beta chains below come from one sample, sequenced in a study of CD8+CD57+ T cells in acquired aplastic anemia. All sequencing subjects had displayed CD8+CD57+ cell expansion on flow cytometry. Genomic DNA provided the template from which TCR beta VDJ and CDR3 profiles were obtained. One entry per CDR3 protein, called by TCRdb with MiXCR from the reads. Here the sample spans roughly 290,000 distinct CDR3 sequences, roughly 53% being singletons. The specimen was sorted CD4+, CD8+, or CD8+CD57+ T cells (not recorded which) from PBMCs. The origin of the receptors is a human donor with aplastic anemia.

V is TRBV12-3 or TRBV12-4 and J is TRBJ1-2; 9 bases agree with TRBD1. The CDR3 covers 14 residues. V was clipped by 6 bases and J by 4 bases; unmatched bases: 6. This CDR3 is CASSQQGAVYGYTF. The CDR3 bases are TGTGCCAGCAGCCAACAGGGGGCTGTCTATGGCTACACCTTC.

Many counts were recorded for this clonotype. CDR3 DNA: TGCAGTGCTAGGGCCCCCGGGACAGGGACACTCGAGCAGTACTTC. This sequence encodes CSARAPGTGTLEQYF. V and J are TRBV20-1 and TRBJ2-7; 9 bases are a match to TRBD1. This CDR3 region has 15 residues. CDR1 and CDR2 from the germline V gene are DFQATT and SNEGSKA (reference sequence). The J segment lost 6 bases and the V segment lost 3 bases, leaving 12 bases of the junction unmatched.

This clonotype was seen more than once but under ten times. One end of the junction fails to match germline, which may point to a read error. The V call is TRBV18, the J call TRBJ1-6; the match to TRBD1 covers 7 bases. The germline CDR1 and CDR2 sequences are KGHSH and LQKENI. The length of the CDR3 is 17 residues. The CDR3 region is CASSPLQGSLRNSPLHF. The DNA of the CDR3 is TGTGCCAGCTCCCCACTACAGGGGTCTCTTCGTAATTCACCCCTCCACTTT.

The chain uses TRBV7-9 and TRBJ2-7; the match to TRBD2 covers 12 bases. The J segment lost 3 bases and the V segment lost 7 bases, leaving 4 bases of the junction unmatched. Germline CDR1 is SEHNR and CDR2 is FQNEAQ (reference sequence). The CDR3 is made up of 14 amino acids. This chain's CDR3 is CASTRTSGDYEQYF. In nucleotides, the CDR3 is TGTGCCAGCACACGGACTAGCGGGGACTACGAGCAGTACTTC.

This clonotype was seen many times. The chain couples TRBV6-1 to TRBJ2-6; D may be TRBD1 (6 bases). CDR1 is MNHNS and CDR2 is SASEGT in the germline V gene. V was cut by 5 bases and J by 2 bases, with 19 bases left in between. This CDR3 spans 18 amino acids. The CDR3 here is CASSTLLLPGAGANVLTF. The CDR3 DNA reads as TGTGCCAGCAGTACACTACTCTTACCAGGGGCTGGGGCCAACGTCCTGACTTTC.

The chain has TRBV2 and TRBJ1-2; the D is unclear. Germline CDR1 SNHLY, CDR2 FYNNEI. CDR3 length equals 17 residues. V was clipped by 0 bases and J by 0 bases, with 14 bases between them. CDR3 sequence: CASSEALPRITNYGYTF. The CDR3 DNA is TGTGCCAGCAGTGAAGCGCTCCCCAGAATTACTAACTATGGCTACACCTTC.

Note on this clonotype: This clone may be a read error of a much larger clone one base away. This chain connects TRBV4-1 to TRBJ2-2, with 8 bases lining up with TRBD1. Germline-derived CDR1 and CDR2 are MGHRA and YSYEKL. The CDR3 runs 15 residues. The V and J ends lost 7 bases and 5 bases, in that order; junction bases with no gene match: 9. The DNA of the CDR3 is TGCGCCAGCAAGGATGGACAGGGAAAAACCGGGGAGCTGTTTTTT. It codes for CASKDGQGKTGELFF.

This rearrangement joins TRBV15 to TRBJ2-7; D is unresolved. Germline CDR1 and CDR2: LNHNV and YYDKDF (reference sequence). CDR3 length equals 13 residues. V was pared by 1 base and J by 0 bases, with 4 bases between. Written as DNA, the CDR3 is TGTGCCACCAGCAGAGTGGACTCCTACGAGCAGTACTTC. This encodes CATSRVDSYEQYF. Full variable domain (rest looked up from reference TRBV15 and TRBJ2-7): DAMVIQNPRYQVTQFGKPVTLSCSQTLNHNVMYWYQQKSSQAPKLLFHYYDKDFNNEADTPDNFQSRRPNTSFCFLDIRSPGLGDTAMYLCATSRVDSYEQYFGPGTRLTVT.

The rearrangement joins TRBV5-6 to TRBJ2-6; no reliable D call. The CDR3 extends over 17 amino acids. Trimming stripped 0 bases from V and 4 bases from J, with 14 bases between. Germline assignment: CDR1 SGHDT and CDR2 YYEEEE. CDR3 sequence reads: CASSLGRSWGGANVLTF. CDR3 in DNA: TGTGCCAGCAGCTTGGGGCGGAGTTGGGGAGGGGCCAACGTCCTGACTTTC.

The chain combines TRBV12-3 or TRBV12-4 with TRBJ1-1, with 7 positions matching TRBD1. The CDR3 covers 12 residues. V lost 6 bases, J lost 11 bases, and 9 bases stayed unmatched. The CDR3 DNA reads as TGTGCCAGCAGGCCCAGGGGGGTGAGGGCTTTCTTT. Residues: CASRPRGVRAFF.